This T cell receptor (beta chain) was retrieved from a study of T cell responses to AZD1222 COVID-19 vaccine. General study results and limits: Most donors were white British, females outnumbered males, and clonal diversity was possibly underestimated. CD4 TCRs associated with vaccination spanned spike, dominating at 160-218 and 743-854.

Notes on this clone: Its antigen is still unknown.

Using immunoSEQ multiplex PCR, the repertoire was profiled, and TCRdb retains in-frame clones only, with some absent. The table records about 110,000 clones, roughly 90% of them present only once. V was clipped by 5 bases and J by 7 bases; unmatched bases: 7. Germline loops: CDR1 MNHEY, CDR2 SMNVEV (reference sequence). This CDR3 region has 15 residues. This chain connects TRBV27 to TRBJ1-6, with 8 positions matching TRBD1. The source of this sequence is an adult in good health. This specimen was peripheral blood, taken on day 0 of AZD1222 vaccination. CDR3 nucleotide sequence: TGTGCCAGCAGTCCCAGGGACAGGCTGAATTCACCCCTCCACTTT. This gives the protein CASSPRDRLNSPLHF.